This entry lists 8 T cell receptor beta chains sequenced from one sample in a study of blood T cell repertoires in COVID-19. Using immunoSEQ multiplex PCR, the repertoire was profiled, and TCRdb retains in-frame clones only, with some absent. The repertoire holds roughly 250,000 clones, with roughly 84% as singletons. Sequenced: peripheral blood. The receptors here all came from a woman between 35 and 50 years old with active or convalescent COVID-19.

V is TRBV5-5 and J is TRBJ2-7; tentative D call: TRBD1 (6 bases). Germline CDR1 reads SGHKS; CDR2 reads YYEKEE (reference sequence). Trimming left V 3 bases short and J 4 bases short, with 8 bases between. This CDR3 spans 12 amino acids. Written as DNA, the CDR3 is TGTGCCAGCAGCTCGGACAGATACGAGCAGTACTTC. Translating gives CASSSDRYEQYF.

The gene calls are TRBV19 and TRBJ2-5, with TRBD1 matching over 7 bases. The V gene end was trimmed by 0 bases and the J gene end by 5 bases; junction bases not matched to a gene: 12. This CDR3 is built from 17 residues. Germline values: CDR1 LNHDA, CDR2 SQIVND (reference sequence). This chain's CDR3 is CASSIDLKTGPGETQYF. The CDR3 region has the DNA TGTGCCAGTAGTATAGATCTCAAGACAGGGCCCGGGGAGACCCAGTACTTC.

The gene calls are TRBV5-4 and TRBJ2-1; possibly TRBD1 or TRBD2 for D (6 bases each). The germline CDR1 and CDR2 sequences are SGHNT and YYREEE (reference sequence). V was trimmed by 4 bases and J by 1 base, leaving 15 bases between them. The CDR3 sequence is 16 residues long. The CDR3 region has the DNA TGTGCCAGCAGCCTGGGACACGGAGGGTCCTACAATGAGCAGTTCTTC. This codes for CASSLGHGGSYNEQFF.

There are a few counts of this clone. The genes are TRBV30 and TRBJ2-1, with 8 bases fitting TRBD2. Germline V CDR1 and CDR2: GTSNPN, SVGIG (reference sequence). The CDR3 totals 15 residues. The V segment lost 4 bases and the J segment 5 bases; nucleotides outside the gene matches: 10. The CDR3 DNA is TGTGCCTGGACCTCGGGGAGCGGGGGCCACAATGAGCAGTTCTTC. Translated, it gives CAWTSGSGGHNEQFF.

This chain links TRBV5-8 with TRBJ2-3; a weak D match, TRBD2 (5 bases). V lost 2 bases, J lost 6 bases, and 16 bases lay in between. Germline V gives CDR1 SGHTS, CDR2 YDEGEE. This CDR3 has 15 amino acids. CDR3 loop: CASSFLPPRGDTQYF. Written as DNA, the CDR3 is TGTGCCAGCAGCTTTCTGCCCCCCCGAGGGGATACGCAGTATTTT. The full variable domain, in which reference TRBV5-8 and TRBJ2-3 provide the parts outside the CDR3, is EAGVTQSPTHLIKTRGQQATLRCSPISGHTSVYWYQQALGLGLQFLLWYDEGEERNRGNFPPRFSGRQFPNYSSELNVNALELEDSALYLCASSFLPPRGDTQYFGPGTRLTVL.

The CDR3 coding sequence is TGTGCCAGTAGCCCCGAGACTTCGCGGAGAGGGGGCTACACCTTC. This encodes CASSPETSRRGGYTF. The chain joins TRBV19 to TRBJ1-2; D ambiguous. The CDR3 totals 15 residues. Trimming cost V 6 bases and J 8 bases, with 22 bases left between them. Germline-derived CDR1 and CDR2 are LNHDA and SQIVND (reference sequence). Drawing the rest from reference TRBV19 and TRBJ1-2, the complete variable domain is DGGITQSPKYLFRKEGQNVTLSCEQNLNHDAMYWYRQDPGQGLRLIYYSQIVNDFQKGDIAEGYSVSREKKESFPLTVTSAQKNPTAFYLCASSPETSRRGGYTFGSGTRLTVV.

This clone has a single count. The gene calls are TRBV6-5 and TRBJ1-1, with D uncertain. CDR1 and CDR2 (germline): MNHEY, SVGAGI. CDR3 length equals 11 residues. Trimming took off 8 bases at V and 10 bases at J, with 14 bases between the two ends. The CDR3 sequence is CASGLGIGAFF. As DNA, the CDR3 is TGTGCCAGCGGACTGGGGATCGGAGCTTTCTTT.

Here the CDR3 reads CASTRGEGQPNTEAFF. In DNA, the CDR3 is TGTGCCAGCACCCGCGGCGAGGGACAGCCCAACACTGAAGCTTTCTTT. This rearrangement joins TRBV6-4 to TRBJ1-1; 7 bases are shared with TRBD1. Trimming took 7 bases from V and 2 from J; bases not matched to a gene: 13. Germline V lookup: CDR1 MRHNA, CDR2 SNTAGT. CDR3 size: 16 residues.